This is a list of T cell receptor beta chains from one sample in a study of cytomegalovirus exposure and HLA in healthy donors. TCRdb's copy holds only in-frame clones and misses some; the assay was immunoSEQ multiplex PCR. This table holds about 100,000 clones, around 74% found once. The specimen sequenced was PBMCs. The receptor set was obtained from a female donor in good health and CMV-seropositive. CDR3s include the opening cysteine and the closing phenylalanine or tryptophan. D genes are given only for firm matches. Part of the rows lack a size; the others show once, few, many or a class for expanded clones.

TRBJ1-2	TRBV7-9	NA	TRBD1	TGTGCCAGCAGCGGTCGTATTCGGACAGGGAACTATGGCTACACCTTC	CASSGRIRTGNYGYTF
TRBJ1-1	TRBV7-2	NA	NA	TGTGCCAGCAGCTCACTGGACAGTGGCACTGAAGCTTTCTTT	CASSSLDSGTEAFF
TRBJ2-5	TRBV30	NA	TRBD1	TGTGCCTGGAGGGGACAGGGAGGCCCAGAGACCCAGTACTTC	CAWRGQGGPETQYF
TRBJ1-5	TRBV25-1	NA	NA	TGTGCCAGCAGCGCGACGAGGGTGCGTAACAATCAGCCCCAGCATTTT	CASSATRVRNNQPQHF
TRBJ2-7	TRBV20-1	NA	TRBD2	TGCAGTGCTCGGGGTCGGGGGGGGCAGTACTTC	CSARGRGGQYF
TRBJ1-3	TRBV4-1	NA	NA	TGCGCCAGCAGCCGCGATCCGCCAGGGATTCGCTCTGGAAACACCATATATTTT	CASSRDPPGIRSGNTIYF
TRBJ2-3	TRBV9	NA	NA	TGTGCCAGCAGCGTAGCCGACCTACTCGGGGATACGCAGTATTTT	CASSVADLLGDTQYF
TRBJ2-7	TRBV6-1	NA	TRBD2	TGTGCCAGCAGTGAGAGCGGGAGCGGCTACGAGCAGTACTTC	CASSESGSGYEQYF
TRBJ2-2	TRBV4-1	NA	NA	TGCGCCAGCAGCCAACCTGCTAAGCCCGGGGAGCTGTTTTTT	CASSQPAKPGELFF
TRBJ2-6	TRBV28	once	TRBD2	TGTGCCAGCAGTGACCGGACTAGCGGGATCTCTGGGGCCAACGTCCTGACTTTC	CASSDRTSGISGANVLTF
TRBJ2-1	TRBV29-1	NA	NA	TGCAGCGTCGTATGGCCGGGACACGACAATGAGCAGTTCTTC	CSVVWPGHDNEQFF
TRBJ2-3	TRBV9	once	NA	TGTGCCAGCAGCGAGGGAGGCACAGATACGCAGTATTTT	CASSEGGTDTQYF
TRBJ1-2	TRBV29-1	few	TRBD1	TGCAGCGTTTACGGGACAGTCTATGGCTACACCTTC	CSVYGTVYGYTF
TRBJ2-7	TRBV7-9	NA	TRBD1	TGTGCCAGCAGCTTAGCACAGGGGGCGTTCGAGCAGTACTTC	CASSLAQGAFEQYF
TRBJ2-5	TRBV28	many	NA	TGTGCCAGCATACCCCAGGGGCGGGTACAAGAGACCCAGTACTTC	CASIPQGRVQETQYF
TRBJ1-5	TRBV28	NA	TRBD1	TGTGCCAGCAGTTCGACAGGGGACAACCAGCCCCAGCATTTT	CASSSTGDNQPQHF
TRBJ2-1	TRBV4-2	NA	NA	TGTGCCAGCAGCCAAGTTGCAGGTGAGCAGTTCTTC	CASSQVAGEQFF
TRBJ2-7	TRBV28	NA	TRBD2	TGTGCCAGCAGGAGATATAGCGGGGAGAACTACGAGCAGTACTTC	CASRRYSGENYEQYF
TRBJ1-2	TRBV7-9	few	NA	TGTGCCAGCAGCTTAGCAAGCCGAGGCTATGGCTACACCTTC	CASSLASRGYGYTF
TRBJ2-7	TRBV5-4	NA	NA	TGTGCCAGCAGCTTGGCGGCTAATGTCGCGTGGAGCGAGCAGTACTTC	CASSLAANVAWSEQYF
TRBJ2-6	TRBV5-8	NA	NA	TGTGCCAGCAGCCTGGGTGTGAGCTCTGGGGCCAACGTCCTGACTTTC	CASSLGVSSGANVLTF
TRBJ2-7	TRBV19	NA	TRBD2	TGTGCCAGTAGTAGTTACTCGGGACTAGGCGAGCAGTACTTC	CASSSYSGLGEQYF
TRBJ1-2	TRBV28	few	TRBD1	TGTGCCAGCAGTGCCCCCGGAGGGGGCAACGGCTACACCTTC	CASSAPGGGNGYTF
TRBJ2-1	TRBV28	NA	TRBD2	TGTGCCAGCAGTTTGCCTGGGGGGGACTATGAGCAGTTCTTC	CASSLPGGDYEQFF
TRBJ1-1	TRBV2	NA	NA	TGTGCCAGCCAACTAGGAGGGAACACTGAAGCTTTCTTT	CASQLGGNTEAFF
TRBJ2-1	TRBV4-1	NA	TRBD2	TGCGCCAGCAGCCCCAGGACTAGCGGGAGGGGATACAATGAGCAGTTCTTC	CASSPRTSGRGYNEQFF
TRBJ2-5	TRBV7-2	NA	NA	TGTGCCAGCAGCTTAGATACAGGGATTGAGACCCAGTACTTC	CASSLDTGIETQYF
TRBJ1-5	TRBV28	NA	NA	TGTGCCAGCAGTTTAGGTCAGTATTTTCAGCCCCAGCATTTT	CASSLGQYFQPQHF
TRBJ1-5	TRBV6-1	few	TRBD1	TGTGCCAGCAGTGCCCGACAGGGTGGAAGCAATCAGCCCCAGCATTTT	CASSARQGGSNQPQHF
TRBJ2-1	TRBV5-1	NA	TRBD2	TGCGCCAGCAGCCACTTAGCGGGGGAAACCTACAATGAGCAGTTCTTC	CASSHLAGETYNEQFF
TRBJ1-1	TRBV5-1	NA	NA	TGCGCCAGCAGCTTGGGGCAGGGTCGGCAGAACACTGAAGCTTTCTTT	CASSLGQGRQNTEAFF
TRBJ1-3	TRBV6-1	NA	NA	TGTGCCAGCAGACCGCGCGCGAGCTCTGGAAACACCATATATTTT	CASRPRASSGNTIYF
TRBJ1-1	TRBV5-1	NA	TRBD1	TGCGCCAGCAGCTTGTCGACAGGGCGTGGTAGTACTGAAGCTTTCTTT	CASSLSTGRGSTEAFF
TRBJ2-3	TRBV5-6	few	NA	TGTGCCAGCAGCTTGGCAATGACAGATACGCAGTATTTT	CASSLAMTDTQYF
TRBJ2-2	TRBV5-1	NA	TRBD1	TGCGCCAGCAGCTCGGGACAGGTCCCCGGGGAGCTGTTTTTT	CASSSGQVPGELFF
TRBJ1-3	TRBV28	NA	NA	TGTGCCAGCATACCTCAGGGATGGGGTGGTGGAAACACCATATATTTT	CASIPQGWGGGNTIYF